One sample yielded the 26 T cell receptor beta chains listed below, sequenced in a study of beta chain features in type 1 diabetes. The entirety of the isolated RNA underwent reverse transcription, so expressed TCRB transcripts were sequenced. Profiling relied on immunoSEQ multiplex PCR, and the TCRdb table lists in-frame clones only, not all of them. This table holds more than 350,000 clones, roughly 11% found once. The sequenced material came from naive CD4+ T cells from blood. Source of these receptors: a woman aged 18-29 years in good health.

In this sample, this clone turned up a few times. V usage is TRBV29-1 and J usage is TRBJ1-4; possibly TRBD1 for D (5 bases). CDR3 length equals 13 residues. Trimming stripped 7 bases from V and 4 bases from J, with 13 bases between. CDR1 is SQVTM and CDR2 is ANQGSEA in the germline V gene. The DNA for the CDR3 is TGCAGCGCCCGGGACGGCGGTAATGAAAAACTGTTTTTT. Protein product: CSARDGGNEKLFF.

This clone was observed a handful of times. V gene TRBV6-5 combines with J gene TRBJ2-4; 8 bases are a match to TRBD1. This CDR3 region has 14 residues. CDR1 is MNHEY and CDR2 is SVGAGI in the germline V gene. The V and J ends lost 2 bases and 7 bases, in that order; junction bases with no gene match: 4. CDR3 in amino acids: CASSYLDRDNIQYF. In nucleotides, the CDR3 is TGTGCCAGCAGTTACCTGGACAGGGATAACATTCAGTACTTC.

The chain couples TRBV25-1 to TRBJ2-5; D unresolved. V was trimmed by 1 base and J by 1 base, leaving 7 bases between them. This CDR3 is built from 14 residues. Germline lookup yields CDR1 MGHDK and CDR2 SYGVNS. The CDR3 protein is CASSEFGVQETQYF. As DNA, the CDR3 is TGTGCCAGCAGTGAATTTGGAGTCCAAGAGACCCAGTACTTC.

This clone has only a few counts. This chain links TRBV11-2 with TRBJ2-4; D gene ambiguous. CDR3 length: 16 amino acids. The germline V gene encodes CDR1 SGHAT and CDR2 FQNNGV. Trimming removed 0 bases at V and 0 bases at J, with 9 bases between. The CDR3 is CASSLEGSLAKNIQYF. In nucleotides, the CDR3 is TGTGCCAGCAGCTTAGAAGGAAGTCTAGCCAAAAACATTCAGTACTTC.

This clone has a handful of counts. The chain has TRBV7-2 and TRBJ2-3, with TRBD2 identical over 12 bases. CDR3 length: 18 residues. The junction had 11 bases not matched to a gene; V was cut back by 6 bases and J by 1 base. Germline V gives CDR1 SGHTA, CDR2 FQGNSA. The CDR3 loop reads CASRRRGRTSGGTDTQYF. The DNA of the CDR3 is TGTGCCAGCAGGCGTAGAGGGAGGACTAGCGGGGGCACAGATACGCAGTATTTT.

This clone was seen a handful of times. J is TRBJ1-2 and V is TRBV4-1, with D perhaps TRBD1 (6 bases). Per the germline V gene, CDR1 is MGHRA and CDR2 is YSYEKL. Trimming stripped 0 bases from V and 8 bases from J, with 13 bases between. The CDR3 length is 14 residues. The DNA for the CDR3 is TGCGCCAGCAGCCAAGAGGCCCAGGGGCAGGGCTACACCTTC. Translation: CASSQEAQGQGYTF.

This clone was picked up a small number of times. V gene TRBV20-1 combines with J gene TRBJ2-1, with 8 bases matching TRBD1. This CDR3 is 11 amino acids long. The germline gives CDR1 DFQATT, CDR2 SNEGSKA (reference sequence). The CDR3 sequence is CSAGQGNEQFF. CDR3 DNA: TGCAGCGCTGGACAGGGAAATGAGCAGTTCTTC.

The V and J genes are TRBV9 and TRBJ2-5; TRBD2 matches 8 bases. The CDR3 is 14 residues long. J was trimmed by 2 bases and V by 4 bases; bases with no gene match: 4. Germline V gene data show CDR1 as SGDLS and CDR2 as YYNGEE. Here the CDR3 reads CASSPIAGQETQYF. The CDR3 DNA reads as TGTGCCAGCAGCCCAATAGCGGGACAAGAGACCCAGTACTTC. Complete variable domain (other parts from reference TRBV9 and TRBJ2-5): DSGVTQTPKHLITATGQRVTLRCSPRSGDLSVYWYQQSLDQGLQFLIQYYNGEERAKGNILERFSAQQFPDLHSELNLSSLELGDSALYFCASSPIAGQETQYFGPGTRLLVL.

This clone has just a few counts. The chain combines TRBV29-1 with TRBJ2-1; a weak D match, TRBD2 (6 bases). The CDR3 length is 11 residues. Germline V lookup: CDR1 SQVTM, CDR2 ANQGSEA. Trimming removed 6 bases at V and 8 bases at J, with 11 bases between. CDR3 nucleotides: TGCAGCGTGGGGGAGGTTTATGAGCAGTTCTTC. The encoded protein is CSVGEVYEQFF.

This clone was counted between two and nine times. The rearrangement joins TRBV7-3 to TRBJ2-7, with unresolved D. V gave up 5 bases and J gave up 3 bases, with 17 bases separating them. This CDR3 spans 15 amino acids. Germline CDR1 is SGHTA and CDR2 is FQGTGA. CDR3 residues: CASSHIPTVYYEQYF. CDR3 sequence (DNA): TGTGCCAGCAGCCACATCCCGACCGTATACTACGAGCAGTACTTC.

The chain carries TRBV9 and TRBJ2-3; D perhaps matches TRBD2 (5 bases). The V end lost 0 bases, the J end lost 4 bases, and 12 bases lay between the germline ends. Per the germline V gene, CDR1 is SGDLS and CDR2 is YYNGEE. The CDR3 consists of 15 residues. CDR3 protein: CASSVGYGGPDTQYF. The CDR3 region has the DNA TGTGCCAGCAGCGTAGGGTATGGAGGTCCAGATACGCAGTATTTT. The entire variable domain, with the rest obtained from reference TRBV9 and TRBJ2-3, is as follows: DSGVTQTPKHLITATGQRVTLRCSPRSGDLSVYWYQQSLDQGLQFLIQYYNGEERAKGNILERFSAQQFPDLHSELNLSSLELGDSALYFCASSVGYGGPDTQYFGPGTRLTVL.

CDR3 in DNA: TGCAGCGTCGGGACTAGCGGGAGTAGTGTTTCGGAGCAGTACTTC. This encodes CSVGTSGSSVSEQYF. The rearrangement uses TRBV29-1 and TRBJ2-7, with 14 bases identical to TRBD2. Trimming cost V 6 bases and J 7 bases; bases outside gene matches: 11. Germline-derived CDR1 and CDR2 are SQVTM and ANQGSEA. The CDR3 length is 15 residues.

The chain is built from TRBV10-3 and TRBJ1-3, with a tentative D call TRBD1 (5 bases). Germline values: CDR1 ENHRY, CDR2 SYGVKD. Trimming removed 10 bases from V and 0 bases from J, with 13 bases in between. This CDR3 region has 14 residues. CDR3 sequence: CATARQLSGNTIYF. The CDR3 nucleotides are TGTGCCACCGCGAGACAGCTCTCTGGAAACACCATATATTTT.

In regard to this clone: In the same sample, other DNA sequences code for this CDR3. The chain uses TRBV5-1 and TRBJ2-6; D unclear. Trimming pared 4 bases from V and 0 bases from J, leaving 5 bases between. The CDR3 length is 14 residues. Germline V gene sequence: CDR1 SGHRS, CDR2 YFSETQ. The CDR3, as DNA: TGCGCCAGCAGCCCCAGCTCTGGGGCCAACGTCCTGACTTTC. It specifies CASSPSSGANVLTF.

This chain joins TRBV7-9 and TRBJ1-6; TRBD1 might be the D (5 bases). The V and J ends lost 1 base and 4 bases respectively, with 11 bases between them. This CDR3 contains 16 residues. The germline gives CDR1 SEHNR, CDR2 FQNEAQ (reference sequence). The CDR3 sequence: CASSLDPPGYNSPLHF. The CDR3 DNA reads TGTGCCAGCAGCTTAGATCCCCCAGGGTATAATTCACCCCTCCACTTT.

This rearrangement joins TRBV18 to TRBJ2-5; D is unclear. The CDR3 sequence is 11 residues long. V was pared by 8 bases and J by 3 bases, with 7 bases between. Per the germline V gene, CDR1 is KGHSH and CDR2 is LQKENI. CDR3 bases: TGTGCCAGCGCGAGTAAAGAGACCCAGTACTTC. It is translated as CASASKETQYF. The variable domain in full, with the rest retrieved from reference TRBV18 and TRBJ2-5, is NAGVMQNPRHLVRRRGQEARLRCSPMKGHSHVYWYRQLPEEGLKFMVYLQKENIIDESGMPKERFSAEFPKEGPSILRIQQVVRGDSAAYFCASASKETQYFGPGTRLLVL.

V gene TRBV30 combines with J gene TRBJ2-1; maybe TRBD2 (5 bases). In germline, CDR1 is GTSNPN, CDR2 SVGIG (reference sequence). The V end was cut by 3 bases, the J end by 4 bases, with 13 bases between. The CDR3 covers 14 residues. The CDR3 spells CAWRAGWGYNEQFF. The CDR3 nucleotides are TGTGCCTGGAGGGCGGGCTGGGGATACAATGAGCAGTTCTTC. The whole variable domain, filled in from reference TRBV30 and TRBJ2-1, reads SQTIHQWPATLVQPVGSPLSLECTVEGTSNPNLYWYRQAAGRGLQLLFYSVGIGQISSEVPQNLSASRPQDRQFILSSKKLLLSDSGFYLCAWRAGWGYNEQFFGPGTRLTVL.

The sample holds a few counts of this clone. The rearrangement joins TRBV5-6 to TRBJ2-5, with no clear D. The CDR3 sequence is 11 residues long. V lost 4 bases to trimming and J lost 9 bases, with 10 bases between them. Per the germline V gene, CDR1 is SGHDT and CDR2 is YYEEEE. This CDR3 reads CASSVRGPQYF. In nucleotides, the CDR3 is TGTGCCAGCAGCGTGCGTGGGCCCCAGTACTTC. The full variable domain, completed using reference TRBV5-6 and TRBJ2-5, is DAGVTQSPTHLIKTRGQQVTLRCSPKSGHDTVSWYQQALGQGPQFIFQYYEEEERQRGNFPDRFSGHQFPNYSSELNVNALLLGDSALYLCASSVRGPQYFGPGTRLLVL.

The CDR3 region is CASGLDRLNTEAFF. CDR3 in DNA: TGTGCCAGCGGATTAGACAGGTTGAACACTGAAGCTTTCTTT. The rearrangement uses TRBV7-8 and TRBJ1-1, with D possibly being TRBD1 (6 bases). The germline V and J ends were trimmed by 8 bases and 0 bases, with 13 bases remaining between them. The CDR3 has 14 amino acids. The germline CDR1 and CDR2 sequences are SGHVS and FQNEAQ.

The CDR3 sequence: CASRDRGAKNIQYF. The DNA for the CDR3 is TGTGCCAGCAGAGACAGGGGAGCCAAAAACATTCAGTACTTC. J is TRBJ2-4 and V is TRBV5-6, with 8 bases lining up with TRBD1. Germline-derived CDR1 and CDR2 are SGHDT and YYEEEE. The V gene end was trimmed by 5 bases and the J gene end by 0 bases; junction bases not matched to a gene: 1. The length of the CDR3 is 14 residues.

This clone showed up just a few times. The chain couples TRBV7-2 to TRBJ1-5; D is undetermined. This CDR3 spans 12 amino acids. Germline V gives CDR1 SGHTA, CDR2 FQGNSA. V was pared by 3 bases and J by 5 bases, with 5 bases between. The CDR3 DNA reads TGTGCCAGCAGCTTTTTCGATCAGCCCCAGCATTTT. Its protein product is CASSFFDQPQHF.

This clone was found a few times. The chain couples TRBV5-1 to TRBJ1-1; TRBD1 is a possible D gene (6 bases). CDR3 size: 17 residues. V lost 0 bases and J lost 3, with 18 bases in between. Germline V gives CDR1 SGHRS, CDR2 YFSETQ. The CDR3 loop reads CASSLARQGRAYTEAFF. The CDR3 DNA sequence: TGCGCCAGCAGCTTGGCTCGGCAGGGGAGGGCCTACACTGAAGCTTTCTTT.

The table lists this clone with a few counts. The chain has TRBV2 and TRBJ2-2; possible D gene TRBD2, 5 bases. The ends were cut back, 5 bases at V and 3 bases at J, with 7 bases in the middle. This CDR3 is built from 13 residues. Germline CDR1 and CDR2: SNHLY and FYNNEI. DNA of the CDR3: TGTGCCAGCAGTCGGGAAGACACCGGGGAGCTGTTTTTT. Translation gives CASSREDTGELFF.

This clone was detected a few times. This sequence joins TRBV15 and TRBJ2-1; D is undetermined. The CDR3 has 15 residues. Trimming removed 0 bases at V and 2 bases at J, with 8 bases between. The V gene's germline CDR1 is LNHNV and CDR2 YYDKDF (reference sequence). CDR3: CATSRDPNPYNEQFF. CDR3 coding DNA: TGTGCCACCAGCAGAGATCCAAACCCCTACAATGAGCAGTTCTTC.

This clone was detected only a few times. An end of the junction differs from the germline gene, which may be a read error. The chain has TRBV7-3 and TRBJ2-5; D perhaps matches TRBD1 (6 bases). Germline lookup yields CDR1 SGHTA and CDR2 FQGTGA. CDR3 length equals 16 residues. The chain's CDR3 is CASSLSGARKKDTQYF. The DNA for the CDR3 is TGTGCCAGCAGCTTATCAGGGGCTAGGAAGAAAGATACCCAGTACTTC.

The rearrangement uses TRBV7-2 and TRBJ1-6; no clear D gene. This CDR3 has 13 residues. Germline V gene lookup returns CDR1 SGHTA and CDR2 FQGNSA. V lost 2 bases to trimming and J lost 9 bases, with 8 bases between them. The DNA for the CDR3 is TGTGCCAGCAGCTTACGAAAGGGTTCACCCCTCCACTTT. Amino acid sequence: CASSLRKGSPLHF.